The rows below give T cell receptor beta chains drawn from one sample of a study of blood T cell repertoires in COVID-19. The data were produced by immunoSEQ multiplex PCR, yet TCRdb's version contains in-frame clones alone and is incomplete. The table shows under 250,000 clones, with approximately 87% occurring only once. The sequenced sample was peripheral blood. Receptors originate from a woman between 65 and 79 years old with active or convalescent COVID-19. The CDR3 runs from the conserved cysteine through the conserved F or W. The order of the fields is D gene, V gene, clone size, J gene, CDR3 protein. D genes are given only for firm matches. The size of a clone is reported for some rows only, either as once, few or many, or as a class for expanded clones.

>TRBD2|TRBV27|once|TRBJ2-7
CASSLSGLAGDPYEQYF
>-|TRBV19|-|TRBJ1-2
CASRGRPNYGYTF
>-|TRBV9|-|TRBJ2-3
CASSVGTLQGTQYF
>-|TRBV28|-|TRBJ1-2
CASSFSDRVYGYTF
>TRBD2|TRBV7-2|-|TRBJ2-7
CASSSLTSGGPYEQYF
>-|TRBV3-1/TRBV3-2|-|TRBJ2-1
CASSPVERYNEQFF
>TRBD1|TRBV7-9|-|TRBJ1-2
CASSFRDRGNGYTF
>TRBD2|TRBV7-6|-|TRBJ2-3
CASSLRRTSGSVGPDTQYF
>TRBD1|TRBV7-9|few|TRBJ1-2
CASSSRDRGLGYTF
>TRBD1|TRBV5-1|-|TRBJ1-4
CASSPSPTGGTEKLFF
>-|TRBV27|-|TRBJ2-2
CASSFSSPGAHRELFF
>TRBD1|TRBV5-1|-|TRBJ2-3
CASTFYPDRAIPDTQYF
>TRBD1|TRBV7-8|-|TRBJ1-5
CASSPRPDRDQPQHF
>-|TRBV6-4|-|TRBJ1-2
CASSLQGPNYGYTF
>-|TRBV4-1|few|TRBJ1-1
CASSQPHRENEAFF
>TRBD2|TRBV7-8|few|TRBJ2-1
CASGDRAGGQSNEQFF
>TRBD1|TRBV5-4|-|TRBJ1-1
CASSPGTGNTEAFF
>-|TRBV7-9|-|TRBJ1-2
CASSLGLLDNYGYTF
>-|TRBV15|-|TRBJ1-2
CATSARGGGNYGYTF
>-|TRBV7-8|-|TRBJ1-4
CASSLNQGNEKLFF
>-|TRBV7-9|-|TRBJ2-1
CASSQTSTRSNEQFF